This T cell receptor beta chain was sequenced in a study of STAT5B mutations in CD4+ large granular lymphocyte leukemia. Broader study findings: Top patient clones used TRBV06 genes more often: 8/27 versus 2/35 in controls. No patients shared main leukemic clonotypes, though around 27% appeared at low frequency elsewhere. Patient CD4-sorted repertoires stayed more clonal than healthy ones after leukemic-clone removal.

Method: immunoSEQ multiplex PCR; TCRdb's copy keeps in-frame clones and lacks some. The sample holds tens of thousands of clones, approximately 67% seen once. Healthy controls were blood donor buffy coats. The CDR3 consists of 16 residues. V gave up 6 bases and J gave up 0 bases, with 15 bases separating them. CDR1 SNHLY and CDR2 FYNNEI come from the germline V gene. With regard to this clone: Its cognate antigen is unknown.

The gene calls are TRBV2 and TRBJ2-1; D perhaps matches TRBD1 (5 bases). The clonotype comes from a human donor in good health. Sequenced sample: CD4+ T cells from blood buffy coats. The CDR3 loop is CASSDNGASSYNEQFF. The CDR3 nucleotides are TGTGCCAGCAGCGACAATGGGGCGAGCTCCTACAATGAGCAGTTCTTC.